This record covers a single T cell receptor (beta chain). Its antigen remains unidentified. This CDR3 spans 15 amino acids. Germline V lookup: CDR1 SGHTA, CDR2 FQGNSA. The ends lost 4 bases at V and 0 bases at J; junction bases unmatched: 6. The second PCR ran roughly 7 to 12 cycles with a sample-barcoded 5' primer and J-beta primers. A template-switch adaptor containing 12 random nucleotides labeled each cDNA molecule. MiXCR, run by TCRdb on the 5' RACE reads, gives a single entry per CDR3 protein. Of around 2 million distinct CDR3 sequences in the sample, 39% were seen once. Isolated PBMCs totaled at least 7 million in each sample. The record originates from a study of blood T cells in healthy people across ages. Study-wide findings and caveats: It was not possible, with unsorted PBMCs, to conclusively compare naive and antigen-experienced cells. Underestimates were what the diversity estimates from one million T cells were considered to be.

Material: blood. The chain is built from TRBV7-2 and TRBJ2-7; TRBD2 matches at 7 bases. The sequence was obtained from a human donor in good health. The CDR3 nucleotides read TGTGCCAGCAGCTGTCGGGGGGAGTACTCCTACGAGCAGTACTTC. Translation: CASSCRGEYSYEQYF.